This TCR beta chain was sequenced in a study of blood T cell repertoires in COVID-19. Authors' processing steps: Scientists estimated how many nucleated cells there were by amplifying reference gene primers. Method: immunoSEQ multiplex PCR; TCRdb's copy keeps in-frame clones and lacks some. D and trimming were read from the DNA, whereas the V and J calls and clone size are those reported in that table. The table includes roughly 180,000 clones, 65% to 85% detected once. Participants came from about two dozen US areas, aged roughly 18 to 89 years. Which cohort a participant joined came from the clinical history participants gave. The trim removed 7 bases at V and 4 bases at J, leaving 11 bases unmatched. Germline values: CDR1 SGDLS, CDR2 YYNGEE. The CDR3 loop spans 14 amino acids.

The chain employs TRBV9 and TRBJ2-7, with 7 bases fitting TRBD2. The sequenced material came from PBMCs or T cells enriched from blood (not recorded which). The clonotype was recovered from a woman aged 60-70 years who had recovered from COVID-19. This CDR3 is CASPLAVISYEQYF. The CDR3 DNA follows: TGTGCCAGCCCGCTAGCGGTTATTTCTTACGAGCAGTACTTC.